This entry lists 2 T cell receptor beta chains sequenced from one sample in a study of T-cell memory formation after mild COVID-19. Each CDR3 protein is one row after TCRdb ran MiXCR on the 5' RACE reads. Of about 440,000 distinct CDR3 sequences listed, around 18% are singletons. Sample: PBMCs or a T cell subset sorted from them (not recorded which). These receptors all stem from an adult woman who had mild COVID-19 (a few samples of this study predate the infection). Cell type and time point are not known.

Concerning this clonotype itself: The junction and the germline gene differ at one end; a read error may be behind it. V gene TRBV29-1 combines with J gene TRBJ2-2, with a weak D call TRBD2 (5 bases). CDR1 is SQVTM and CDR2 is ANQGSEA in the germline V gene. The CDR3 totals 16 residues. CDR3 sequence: CSAEESGLTNTGELFF. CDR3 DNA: TGCAGCGCTGAAGAGTCCGGACTCACGAACACCGGGGAGCTGTTTTTT.

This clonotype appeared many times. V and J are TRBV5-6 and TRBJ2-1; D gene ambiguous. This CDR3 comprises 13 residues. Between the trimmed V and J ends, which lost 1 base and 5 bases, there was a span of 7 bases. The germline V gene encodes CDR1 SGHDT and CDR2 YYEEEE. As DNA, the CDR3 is TGTGCCAGCAGCTTGCAATGGGACAATGAGCAGTTCTTC. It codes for CASSLQWDNEQFF.